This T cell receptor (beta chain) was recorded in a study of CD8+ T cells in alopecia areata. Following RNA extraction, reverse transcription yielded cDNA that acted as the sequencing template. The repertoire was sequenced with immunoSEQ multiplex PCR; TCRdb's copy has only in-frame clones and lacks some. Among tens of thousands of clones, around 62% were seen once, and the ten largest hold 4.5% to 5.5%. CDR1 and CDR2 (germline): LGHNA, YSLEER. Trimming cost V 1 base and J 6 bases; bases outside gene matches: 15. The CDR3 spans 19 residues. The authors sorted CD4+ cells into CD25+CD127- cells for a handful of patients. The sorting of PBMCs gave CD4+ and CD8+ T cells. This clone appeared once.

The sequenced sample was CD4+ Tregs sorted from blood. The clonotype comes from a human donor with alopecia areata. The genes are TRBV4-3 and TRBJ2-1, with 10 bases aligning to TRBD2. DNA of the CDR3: TGCGCCAGCAGCCAAGCCCTGCTTAGCGGGAGGATGTTGAGCAATGAGCAGTTCTTC. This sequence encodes CASSQALLSGRMLSNEQFF.